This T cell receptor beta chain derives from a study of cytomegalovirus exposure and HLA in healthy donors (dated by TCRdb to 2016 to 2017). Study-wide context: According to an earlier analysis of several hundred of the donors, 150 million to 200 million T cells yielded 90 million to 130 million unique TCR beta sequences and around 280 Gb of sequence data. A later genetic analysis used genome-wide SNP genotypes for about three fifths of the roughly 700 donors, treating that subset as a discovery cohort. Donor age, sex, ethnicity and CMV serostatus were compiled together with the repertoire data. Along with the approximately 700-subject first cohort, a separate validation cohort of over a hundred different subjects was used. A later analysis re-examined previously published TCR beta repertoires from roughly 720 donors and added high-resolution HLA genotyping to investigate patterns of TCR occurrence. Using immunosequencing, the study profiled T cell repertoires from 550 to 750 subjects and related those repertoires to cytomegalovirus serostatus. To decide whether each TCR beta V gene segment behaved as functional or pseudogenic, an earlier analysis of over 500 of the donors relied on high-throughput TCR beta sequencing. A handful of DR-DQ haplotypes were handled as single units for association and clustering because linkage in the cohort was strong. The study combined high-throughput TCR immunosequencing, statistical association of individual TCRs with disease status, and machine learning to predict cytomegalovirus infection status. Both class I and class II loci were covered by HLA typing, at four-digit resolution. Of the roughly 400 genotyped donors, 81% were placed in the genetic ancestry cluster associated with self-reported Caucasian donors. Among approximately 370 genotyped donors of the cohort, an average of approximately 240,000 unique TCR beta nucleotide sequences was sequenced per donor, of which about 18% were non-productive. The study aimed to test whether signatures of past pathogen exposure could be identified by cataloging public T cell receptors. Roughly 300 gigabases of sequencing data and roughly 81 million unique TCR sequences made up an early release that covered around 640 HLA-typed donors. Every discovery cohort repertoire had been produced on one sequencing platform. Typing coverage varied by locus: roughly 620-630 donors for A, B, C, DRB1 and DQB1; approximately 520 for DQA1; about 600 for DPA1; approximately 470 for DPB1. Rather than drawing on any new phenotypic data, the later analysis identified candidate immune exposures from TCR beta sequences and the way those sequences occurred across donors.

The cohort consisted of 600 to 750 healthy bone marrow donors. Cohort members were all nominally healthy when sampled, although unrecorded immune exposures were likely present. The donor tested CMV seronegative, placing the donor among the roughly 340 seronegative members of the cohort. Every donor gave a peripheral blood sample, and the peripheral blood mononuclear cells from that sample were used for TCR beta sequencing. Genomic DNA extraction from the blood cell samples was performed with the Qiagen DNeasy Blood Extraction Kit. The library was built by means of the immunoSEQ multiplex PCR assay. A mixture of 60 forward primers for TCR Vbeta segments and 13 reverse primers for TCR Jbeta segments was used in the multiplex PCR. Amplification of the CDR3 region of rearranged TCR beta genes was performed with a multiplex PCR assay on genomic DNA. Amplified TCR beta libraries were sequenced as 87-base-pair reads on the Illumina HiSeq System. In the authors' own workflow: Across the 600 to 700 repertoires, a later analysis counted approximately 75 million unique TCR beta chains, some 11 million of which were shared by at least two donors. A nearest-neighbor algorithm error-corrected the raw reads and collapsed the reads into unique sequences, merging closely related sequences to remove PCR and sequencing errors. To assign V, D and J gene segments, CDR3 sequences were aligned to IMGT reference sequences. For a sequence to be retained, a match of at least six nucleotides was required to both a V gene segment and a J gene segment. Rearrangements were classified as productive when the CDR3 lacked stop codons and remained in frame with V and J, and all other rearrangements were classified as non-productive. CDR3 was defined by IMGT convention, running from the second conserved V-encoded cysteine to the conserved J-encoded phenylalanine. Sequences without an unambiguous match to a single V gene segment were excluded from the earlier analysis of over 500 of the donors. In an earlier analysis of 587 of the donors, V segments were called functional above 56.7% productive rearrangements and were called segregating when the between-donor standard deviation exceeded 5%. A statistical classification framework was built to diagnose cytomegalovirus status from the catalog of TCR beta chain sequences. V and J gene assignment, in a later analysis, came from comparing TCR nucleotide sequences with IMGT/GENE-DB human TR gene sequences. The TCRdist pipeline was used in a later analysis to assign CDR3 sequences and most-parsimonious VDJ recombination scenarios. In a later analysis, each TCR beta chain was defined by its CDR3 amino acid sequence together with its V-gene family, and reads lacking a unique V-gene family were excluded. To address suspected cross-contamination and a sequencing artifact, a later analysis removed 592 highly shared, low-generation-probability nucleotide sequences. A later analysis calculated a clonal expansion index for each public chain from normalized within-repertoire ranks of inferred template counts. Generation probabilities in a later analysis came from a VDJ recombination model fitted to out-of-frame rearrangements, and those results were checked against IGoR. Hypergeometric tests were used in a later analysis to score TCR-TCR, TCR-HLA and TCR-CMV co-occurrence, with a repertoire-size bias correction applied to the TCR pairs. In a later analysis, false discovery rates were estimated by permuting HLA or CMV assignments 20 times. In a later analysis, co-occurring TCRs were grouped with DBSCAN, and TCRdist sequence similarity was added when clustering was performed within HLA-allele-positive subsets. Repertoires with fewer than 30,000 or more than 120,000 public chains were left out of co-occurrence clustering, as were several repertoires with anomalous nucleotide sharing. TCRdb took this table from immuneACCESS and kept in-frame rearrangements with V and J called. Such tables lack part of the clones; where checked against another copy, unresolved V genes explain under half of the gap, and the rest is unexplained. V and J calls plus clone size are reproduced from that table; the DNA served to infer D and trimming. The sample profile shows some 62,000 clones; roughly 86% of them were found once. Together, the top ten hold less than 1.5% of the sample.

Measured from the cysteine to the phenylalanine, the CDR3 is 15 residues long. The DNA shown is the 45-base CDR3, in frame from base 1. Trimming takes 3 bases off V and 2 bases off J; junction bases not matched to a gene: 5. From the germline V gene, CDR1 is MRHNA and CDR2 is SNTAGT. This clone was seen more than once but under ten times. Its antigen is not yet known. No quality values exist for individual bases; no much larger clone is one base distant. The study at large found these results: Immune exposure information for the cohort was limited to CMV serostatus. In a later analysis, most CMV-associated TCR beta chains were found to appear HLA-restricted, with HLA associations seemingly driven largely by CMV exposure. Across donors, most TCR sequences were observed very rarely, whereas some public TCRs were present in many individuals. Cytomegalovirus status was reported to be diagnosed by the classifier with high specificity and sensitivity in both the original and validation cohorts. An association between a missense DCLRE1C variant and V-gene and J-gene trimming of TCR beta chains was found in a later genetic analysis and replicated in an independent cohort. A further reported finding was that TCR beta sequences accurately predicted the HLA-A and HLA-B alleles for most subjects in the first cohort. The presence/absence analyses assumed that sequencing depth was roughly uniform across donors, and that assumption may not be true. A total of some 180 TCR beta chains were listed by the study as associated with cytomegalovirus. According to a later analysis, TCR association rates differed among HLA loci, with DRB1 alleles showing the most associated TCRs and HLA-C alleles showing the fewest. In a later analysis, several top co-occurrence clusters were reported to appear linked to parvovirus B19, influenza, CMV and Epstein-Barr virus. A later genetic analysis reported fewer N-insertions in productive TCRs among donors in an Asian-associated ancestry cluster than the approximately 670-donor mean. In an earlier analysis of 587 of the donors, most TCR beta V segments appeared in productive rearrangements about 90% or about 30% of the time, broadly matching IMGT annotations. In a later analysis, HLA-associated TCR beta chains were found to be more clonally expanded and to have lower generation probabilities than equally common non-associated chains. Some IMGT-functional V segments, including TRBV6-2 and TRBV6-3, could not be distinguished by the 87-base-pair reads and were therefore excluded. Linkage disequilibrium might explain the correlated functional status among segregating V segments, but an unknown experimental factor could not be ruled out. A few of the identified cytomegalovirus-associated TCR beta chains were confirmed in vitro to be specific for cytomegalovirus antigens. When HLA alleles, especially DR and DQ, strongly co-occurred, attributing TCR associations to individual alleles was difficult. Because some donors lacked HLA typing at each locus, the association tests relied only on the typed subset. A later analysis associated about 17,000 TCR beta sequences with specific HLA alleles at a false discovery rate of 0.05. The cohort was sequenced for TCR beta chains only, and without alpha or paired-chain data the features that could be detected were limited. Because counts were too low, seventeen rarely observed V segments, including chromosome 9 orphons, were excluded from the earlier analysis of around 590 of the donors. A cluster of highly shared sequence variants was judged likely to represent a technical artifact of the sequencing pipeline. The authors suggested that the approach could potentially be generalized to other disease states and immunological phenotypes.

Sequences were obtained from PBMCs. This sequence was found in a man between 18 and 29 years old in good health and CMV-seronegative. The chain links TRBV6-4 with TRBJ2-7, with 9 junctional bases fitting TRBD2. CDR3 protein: CASSESAGGPYEQYF. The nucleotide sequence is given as TGTGCCAGCAGTGAATCAGCGGGGGGACCCTACGAGCAGTACTTC.